This is a list of T cell receptor beta chains from one sample in a study of shared T cell receptors in the human thymus. The data were produced by immunoSEQ multiplex PCR, yet TCRdb's version contains in-frame clones alone and is incomplete. The table lists about 660,000 clones, approximately 88% of them singletons. Another study also made use of these data, one on human thymus T cells.

Material for sequencing was thymocytes. These TCRs come from a boy younger than two with a congenital heart defect. CDR3s include the opening cysteine and the closing phenylalanine or tryptophan. Expanded clones get a size class; other rows say once, few or many, or leave the size out.

v_gene: TRBV7-6
j_gene: TRBJ2-7
abundance: NA
CDR3aa: CASSPAGREAYEQYF

v_gene: TRBV6-1
j_gene: TRBJ2-7
abundance: NA
CDR3aa: CASLRDWWWRYEQYF

v_gene: TRBV9
j_gene: TRBJ2-7
abundance: NA
CDR3aa: CASSEGQHYEQYF

v_gene: TRBV27
j_gene: TRBJ1-2
abundance: NA
CDR3aa: CASRAPGTDYGYTF

v_gene: TRBV2
j_gene: TRBJ2-3
abundance: once
CDR3aa: CATLAGLRTDTQYF

v_gene: TRBV7-8
j_gene: TRBJ1-1
abundance: NA
CDR3aa: CASSQGGGHEAFF

v_gene: TRBV27
j_gene: TRBJ2-3
abundance: NA
CDR3aa: CASIFKGHFFATDTQYF

v_gene: TRBV4-1
j_gene: TRBJ2-7
abundance: NA
CDR3aa: CASSPQETSGRGRDEQYF

v_gene: TRBV5-4
j_gene: TRBJ2-5
abundance: NA
CDR3aa: CASSFRGLSGRGQETQYF

v_gene: TRBV5-1
j_gene: TRBJ2-1
abundance: NA
CDR3aa: CASSLKFRTASGRTGLF

v_gene: TRBV5-6
j_gene: TRBJ2-7
abundance: NA
CDR3aa: CASSLAGSGDGNEQYF

v_gene: TRBV27
j_gene: TRBJ2-7
abundance: NA
CDR3aa: CASRTGGTRGPYEQYF

v_gene: TRBV6-1
j_gene: TRBJ1-6
abundance: NA
CDR3aa: CASVGGQAWNSPLHF

v_gene: TRBV28
j_gene: TRBJ2-2
abundance: NA
CDR3aa: CASSPPGTGVDTGELFF

v_gene: TRBV5-4
j_gene: TRBJ1-2
abundance: NA
CDR3aa: CASSFGHRGEYGYTF

v_gene: TRBV6-5
j_gene: TRBJ1-4
abundance: NA
CDR3aa: CASSYSGGSEKLFF